One sample yielded the 21 T cell receptor beta chains listed below, sequenced in a study of blood T cell repertoires in COVID-19. Libraries were prepared by immunoSEQ multiplex PCR; TCRdb keeps only in-frame clonotypes and omits some of them. The table has more than 150,000 clones, roughly 88% seen once. Input material: peripheral blood. These receptors were collected from an older woman with acute or convalescent COVID-19.

The genes are TRBV4-3 and TRBJ1-4; the match to TRBD1 covers 9 bases. Germline V gives CDR1 LGHNA, CDR2 YSLEER. This CDR3 region has 15 residues. V lost 1 base and J lost 3; bases outside the gene matches: 0. This CDR3 is CASSQGTGANEKLFF. The CDR3 DNA sequence: TGCGCCAGCAGCCAAGGGACAGGGGCTAATGAAAAACTGTTTTTT.

V usage is TRBV5-1 and J usage is TRBJ2-2; tentative D call: TRBD1 (5 bases). Germline V gives CDR1 SGHRS, CDR2 YFSETQ. V was shortened by 4 bases and J by 3 bases, with 10 bases between the two germline ends. This CDR3 is built from 14 residues. The CDR3 DNA is TGCGCCAGCAGCGGACAAGGTGACACCGGGGAGCTGTTTTTT. Translating gives CASSGQGDTGELFF.

The chain has TRBV6-2 or TRBV6-3 and TRBJ1-5; D uncertain. With 2 bases removed from V and 8 bases from J, the gap between germline ends came to 22 bases. The germline gives CDR1 MNHEY, CDR2 SVGEGT. The CDR3 length is 17 residues. CDR3 sequence reads: CASSYISSGDFGEPQHF. In nucleotides, the CDR3 is TGTGCCAGCAGTTACATTTCGTCCGGTGATTTCGGAGAGCCCCAGCATTTT.

This chain uses TRBV21-1 with TRBJ2-7; whether TRBD2, the table's D call, matches the DNA was not checked. TRBV21-1 represents a pseudogene. The CDR3 spans 14 residues. Written as DNA, the CDR3 is TGTGCCAGCAGCCACGGACTTTTCTCCTACGAGCAGTACTTC. Translating gives CASSHGLFSYEQYF.

The sample holds a few counts of this clone. The chain carries TRBV9 and TRBJ1-1; D perhaps matches TRBD1 (5 bases). In germline, CDR1 is SGDLS, CDR2 YYNGEE. Between the trimmed V and J ends, which lost 4 bases and 1 base, there was a span of 17 bases. The length of the CDR3 is 16 residues. CDR3 in DNA: TGTGCCAGCAGCCCCCGGGGGGTCTGGGGGAACACTGAAGCTTTCTTT. The encoded protein is CASSPRGVWGNTEAFF.

This clone was counted a single time. This chain joins TRBV5-1 and TRBJ2-2; 11 bases are shared with TRBD1. Germline CDR1 reads SGHRS; CDR2 reads YFSETQ. Trimming at V came to 0 bases and at J to 5 bases, leaving 15 bases not matched to a gene. The CDR3 spans 20 residues. This CDR3 reads CASSLDADRGRRRVTGELFF. CDR3 nucleotides: TGCGCCAGCAGCTTGGATGCGGACAGGGGGCGAAGGAGAGTAACCGGGGAGCTGTTTTTT.

The gene calls are TRBV3-1 (or the pseudogene TRBV3-2) and TRBJ1-4; 7 nucleotides align to TRBD1. The CDR3 has 17 residues. The junction had 10 bases not matched to a gene; V was cut back by 0 bases and J by 6 bases. Germline V gene sequence: CDR1 LGHDT, CDR2 YNNKEL (reference sequence). As DNA, the CDR3 is TGTGCCAGCAGCCAAGATCTTGAGGGACAGCGGCATGAAAAACTGTTTTTT. Protein: CASSQDLEGQRHEKLFF.

The genes are TRBV6-2 or TRBV6-3 and TRBJ1-3; no clear D. The V and J ends lost 4 bases and 4 bases respectively, with 5 bases between them. Germline lookup yields CDR1 MNHEY and CDR2 SVGEGT. The CDR3 loop spans 12 amino acids. CDR3: CASSSLGNTIYF. The CDR3 DNA is TGTGCCAGCAGTTCCTTGGGAAACACCATATATTTT.

V is TRBV7-6 and J is TRBJ1-1, with D possibly matching TRBD1 (5 bases). The CDR3 extends over 13 amino acids. Trimming left V 2 bases short and J 3 bases short, with 7 bases between. The germline V gene has CDR1 SGHVS and CDR2 FNYEAQ. Here the CDR3 reads CASSLQGYTEAFF. Written as DNA, the CDR3 is TGTGCCAGCAGCTTACAGGGTTACACTGAAGCTTTCTTT.

V gene TRBV4-3 combines with J gene TRBJ2-5; 10 nucleotides align to TRBD2. Per germline, CDR1 LGHNA and CDR2 YSLEER. This CDR3 contains 17 residues. The junction had 5 bases not matched to a gene; V was cut back by 0 bases and J by 1 base. CDR3 protein: CASSQDHSGGTQETQYF. The CDR3 nucleotides read TGCGCCAGCAGCCAAGATCATAGCGGGGGGACCCAAGAGACCCAGTACTTC.

This chain joins TRBV6-5 and TRBJ2-1, with a tentative D call TRBD1 (5 bases). This CDR3 contains 15 residues. Trimming removed 5 bases at V and 3 bases at J, with 14 bases between. Per the germline V gene, CDR1 is MNHEY and CDR2 is SVGAGI. DNA of the CDR3: TGTGCCAGCAGTCTCACAGGTACAGTCTACAATGAGCAGTTCTTC. Translated, it gives CASSLTGTVYNEQFF.

The chain combines TRBV2 with TRBJ1-4; possibly TRBD1 for D (5 bases). V dropped 1 base and J dropped 8 bases, with 17 bases sitting between them. This CDR3 contains 16 residues. CDR1 and CDR2 from the germline V gene are SNHLY and FYNNEI. The CDR3 loop is CASSEVRPGWEEKLFF. The CDR3 coding sequence is TGTGCCAGCAGTGAAGTGCGTCCAGGGTGGGAAGAAAAACTGTTTTTT.

This chain connects TRBV5-1 to TRBJ2-3, with 9 bases aligning to TRBD2. Per germline, CDR1 SGHRS and CDR2 YFSETQ. The CDR3 extends over 15 amino acids. The junction had 9 bases not matched to a gene; V was cut back by 4 bases and J by 6 bases. The CDR3 loop is CASSKQAGGWDTQYF. Written as DNA, the CDR3 is TGCGCCAGCAGCAAACAAGCGGGGGGCTGGGATACGCAGTATTTT.

This rearrangement joins TRBV15 to TRBJ2-7; D possibly corresponds to TRBD2 (6 bases). CDR1 and CDR2 (germline): LNHNV, YYDKDF (reference sequence). Trimming removed 5 bases from V and 4 bases from J, with 21 bases in between. The CDR3 runs to 16 residues. The CDR3 region is CATSAAGGGSAYEQYF. CDR3 nucleotides: TGTGCCACCAGCGCTGCGGGTGGAGGGTCGGCGTACGAGCAGTACTTC.

The chain combines TRBV12-3 or TRBV12-4 with TRBJ1-1; D perhaps matches TRBD1 (5 bases). CDR3 length: 11 residues. Trimming took 6 bases from V and 11 from J, leaving 13 bases between them. The CDR3 sequence is CASSQGVRAFF. Written as DNA, the CDR3 is TGTGCCAGCAGCCAGGGCGTGAGGGCTTTCTTT.

The chain combines TRBV7-2 with TRBJ1-1; 7 nucleotides agree with TRBD1. The V and J ends lost 4 bases and 0 bases, in that order; junction bases with no gene match: 8. Germline V gene sequence: CDR1 SGHTA, CDR2 FQGNSA. There are 16 residues in the CDR3. The CDR3 spells CASSSFPGGMNTEAFF. The CDR3 nucleotides are TGTGCCAGCAGCTCGTTCCCAGGGGGTATGAACACTGAAGCTTTCTTT.

The table lists this clone with a count of one. The chain employs TRBV19 and TRBJ2-5, with D tentatively TRBD2 (5 bases). The length of the CDR3 is 15 residues. CDR1 is LNHDA, CDR2 SQIVND, per germline (reference sequence). The V end was cut by 4 bases, the J end by 5 bases, with 17 bases between. The CDR3 DNA is TGTGCCAGTAGTAAACCGGGCCTGACGGGGGAGACCCAGTACTTC. The encoded protein is CASSKPGLTGETQYF.

Details on this clone: Additional DNA sequences in this sample encode the identical CDR3. The V gene is TRBV9, the J gene TRBJ1-6; TRBD1 agrees at 7 bases. From germline, CDR1 is SGDLS and CDR2 YYNGEE. The V gene end was trimmed by 2 bases and the J gene end by 5 bases; junction bases not matched to a gene: 4. The CDR3 covers 15 residues. CDR3 nucleotides: TGTGCCAGCAGCGTCGCCGGGACAGATAATTCACCCCTCCACTTT. Translating it yields CASSVAGTDNSPLHF.

The J gene is TRBJ2-3, the V gene TRBV9; D is perhaps TRBD2 (6 bases). Germline V gene lookup returns CDR1 SGDLS and CDR2 YYNGEE. With 5 bases removed from V and 2 bases from J, the gap between germline ends came to 12 bases. The CDR3 spans 14 residues. CDR3 amino acids: CASSPAGTTDTQYF. In nucleotides, the CDR3 is TGTGCCAGCAGTCCGGCGGGGACCACAGATACGCAGTATTTT. Complete variable domain (other parts from reference TRBV9 and TRBJ2-3): DSGVTQTPKHLITATGQRVTLRCSPRSGDLSVYWYQQSLDQGLQFLIQYYNGEERAKGNILERFSAQQFPDLHSELNLSSLELGDSALYFCASSPAGTTDTQYFGPGTRLTVL.

V and J are TRBV25-1 and TRBJ1-2; 8 positions agree with TRBD1. The germline CDR1 and CDR2 sequences are MGHDK and SYGVNS. The CDR3 consists of 13 residues. The junction had 9 bases not matched to a gene; V was cut back by 7 bases and J by 8 bases. The CDR3 is CASTGFRDRGYTF. DNA of the CDR3: TGTGCCAGCACCGGTTTTAGGGACAGGGGCTACACCTTC.

The V gene is TRBV24-1, the J gene TRBJ1-3; TRBD1 agrees at 8 bases. The CDR3 totals 15 residues. Germline CDR1 KGHDR, CDR2 SFDVKD. V was pared by 1 base and J by 2 bases, with 0 bases of the junction left unmatched. The CDR3 coding sequence is TGTGCCACCAGTGATTTACAGGGGGCTGGAAACACCATATATTTT. Translation: CATSDLQGAGNTIYF.